The entry below describes one T cell receptor beta chain. The data derive from a study of identical twins. TCRdb itself ran the 5' RACE reads through MiXCR, one entry per CDR3 protein. Of some 730,000 distinct CDR3 sequences in the sample, 15% to 20% were seen once. This CDR3 is built from 18 residues. Germline V lookup: CDR1 SGDLS, CDR2 YYNGEE. V was clipped by 3 bases and J by 8 bases; unmatched bases: 14. Separately, the same data were catalogued under a study of T cells expressing NK-cell markers.

Sequenced input: PBMCs. V is TRBV9 and J is TRBJ2-7, with 16 positions matching TRBD2. This sequence was found in a woman under 30 in good health. The CDR3 spells CASSAPGTSGGASLKQYF. The CDR3 nucleotides are TGTGCCAGCAGCGCCCCCGGGACTAGCGGGGGGGCTAGCTTGAAGCAGTACTTC.